This entry lists 13 T cell receptor beta chains sequenced from one sample in a study of beta chain features in type 1 diabetes. What was sequenced were expressed TCRB transcripts, since all of the isolated RNA had been reverse transcribed. Clones were read by immunoSEQ multiplex PCR, and TCRdb kept only the in-frame ones, dropping some. Of hundreds of thousands of clones detected, around 12% appear once; the ten largest clones hold under 0.02%. Sequenced material: naive CD4+ T cells from blood. These TCRs come from a man aged 18 to 30 in good health.

V is TRBV5-1 and J is TRBJ2-5; D possibly corresponds to TRBD2 (6 bases). This CDR3 is 18 amino acids long. CDR1 and CDR2 (germline): SGHRS, YFSETQ. Between the trimmed V and J ends, which lost 7 bases and 0 bases, there was a span of 25 bases. For the CDR3, the DNA is TGCGCCAGCGCGCGGGAACCAGGAACCCCGGTGTACCAAGAGACCCAGTACTTC. It yields the protein CASAREPGTPVYQETQYF.

On this clone: One end of the junction is discordant with germline, which a read error may explain. The V gene is TRBV2, the J gene TRBJ2-4, with 12 bases matching TRBD2. Germline CDR1 and CDR2: SNHLY and FYNNEI. The CDR3 contains 12 residues. The CDR3 DNA sequence: TGTGCCAGCAGAGAGACTAGCGGGAGTTGGTCCTTC. It is translated as CASRETSGSWSF.

The rearrangement links TRBV6-5 to TRBJ2-2; 7 bases align to TRBD1. V gave up 7 bases and J gave up 3 bases; unmatched junction bases: 5. Germline V gene lookup returns CDR1 MNHEY and CDR2 SVGAGI. The CDR3 loop spans 14 amino acids. This chain's CDR3 is CASTSQGDTGELFF. The CDR3 DNA is TGTGCCAGCACATCGCAGGGGGACACCGGGGAGCTGTTTTTT.

The rearrangement uses TRBV30 and TRBJ2-1; 10 bases are shared with TRBD2. The ends lost 3 bases at V and 7 bases at J; junction bases unmatched: 30. The CDR3 loop spans 22 amino acids. CDR1 is GTSNPN, CDR2 SVGIG, per germline (reference sequence). As DNA, the CDR3 is TGTGCCTGGAGCTTCGCGAACGCGGGGGAAGCGGGGGGGGCCTACGTGGGGAATGAGCAGTTCTTC. This encodes CAWSFANAGEAGGAYVGNEQFF.

This chain links TRBV9 with TRBJ2-3; the match to TRBD1 covers 7 bases. Germline CDR1 is SGDLS and CDR2 is YYNGEE. V shed 3 bases, J shed 1 base, and the junction held 8 bases outside the gene matches. The CDR3 is 16 residues long. The CDR3 here is CASSARQGAGTDTQYF. DNA of the CDR3: TGTGCCAGCAGCGCGCGACAGGGCGCGGGCACAGATACGCAGTATTTT.

This sequence joins TRBV14 and TRBJ1-4; D is perhaps TRBD1 (6 bases). Germline V gene sequence: CDR1 SGHDN, CDR2 FVKESK. There are 13 residues in the CDR3. V shed 4 bases and J shed 3 bases, with 6 bases lying between them. CDR3 residues: CASSRTANEKLFF. The CDR3 bases are TGTGCCAGCAGCCGGACAGCTAATGAAAAACTGTTTTTT.

In this sample, this clone turned up a few times. J is TRBJ2-5 and V is TRBV4-1; TRBD1 is a possible D gene (6 bases). V lost 1 base, J lost 2 bases, and 11 bases lay in between. CDR1 and CDR2 (germline): MGHRA, YSYEKL. This CDR3 spans 15 amino acids. For the CDR3, the DNA is TGCGCCAGCAGCCAAGTTGGGGGCCGGCAAGAGACCCAGTACTTC. Its translation is CASSQVGGRQETQYF.

V is TRBV30 and J is TRBJ1-1; D call uncertain. The CDR3 runs 13 residues. Germline V gives CDR1 GTSNPN, CDR2 SVGIG (reference sequence). V lost 2 bases, J lost 4 bases, and 11 bases lay in between. In nucleotides, the CDR3 is TGTGCCTGGAGTCCAGGACGGGGCACTGAAGCTTTCTTT. Translation: CAWSPGRGTEAFF.

This clone was recorded at least ten times. The CDR3 DNA sequence: TGCGCCAGCAGCCAAGAGCCCAGGGTGCGCGAGACCCAGTACTTC. Translated: CASSQEPRVRETQYF. The chain couples TRBV4-3 to TRBJ2-5; tentative D call: TRBD1 (5 bases). Germline values: CDR1 LGHNA, CDR2 YSLEER. The V gene lost 0 bases and the J gene lost 5 bases, with 13 bases spanning the gap. This CDR3 region has 15 residues.

Only a few counts were recorded for this clone. The chain has TRBV30 and TRBJ1-1, with D tentatively TRBD1 (6 bases). Germline V lookup: CDR1 GTSNPN, CDR2 SVGIG (reference sequence). V was trimmed by 3 bases and J by 8 bases, leaving 16 bases between them. This CDR3 comprises 13 residues. This chain's CDR3 is CAWRTGRGTEAFF. CDR3 nucleotides: TGTGCCTGGAGGACGGGCAGGGGCACCGAAGCTTTCTTT.

The V gene is TRBV28, the J gene TRBJ1-1; 9 bases are shared with TRBD1. The CDR3 is 14 residues long. V trimming: 5 bases; J trimming: 5 bases; junction bases outside the gene matches: 6. Germline V gene lookup returns CDR1 MDHEN and CDR2 SYDVKM. CDR3 sequence: CASSPYRGLTEAFF. In DNA form, the CDR3 reads TGTGCCAGCAGTCCCTACAGGGGGCTGACTGAAGCTTTCTTT. Based on the CDR3 plus reference TRBV28 and TRBJ1-1, the full variable domain is DVKVTQSSRYLVKRTGEKVFLECVQDMDHENMFWYRQDPGLGLRLIYFSYDVKMKEKGDIPEGYSVSREKKERFSLILESASTNQTSMYLCASSPYRGLTEAFFGQGTRLTVV.

The chain combines TRBV15 with TRBJ2-3; TRBD2 agrees at 13 bases. J was trimmed by 3 bases and V by 8 bases; bases with no gene match: 5. Germline CDR1 is LNHNV and CDR2 is YYDKDF (reference sequence). This CDR3 region has 15 residues. CDR3 nucleotide sequence: TGTGCCACCCGGACTAGCGGGAGTAGGACAGATACGCAGTATTTT. It yields the protein CATRTSGSRTDTQYF.

The chain is built from TRBV11-2 and TRBJ1-2; tentatively, D is TRBD1 (6 bases). With 5 bases removed from V and 2 bases from J, the gap between germline ends came to 18 bases. The CDR3 runs to 16 residues. Germline CDR1 is SGHAT and CDR2 is FQNNGV. The CDR3 region has the DNA TGTGCCAGCAGCCACTTGAGGGGGAATTCGAACTATGGCTACACCTTC. This codes for CASSHLRGNSNYGYTF.